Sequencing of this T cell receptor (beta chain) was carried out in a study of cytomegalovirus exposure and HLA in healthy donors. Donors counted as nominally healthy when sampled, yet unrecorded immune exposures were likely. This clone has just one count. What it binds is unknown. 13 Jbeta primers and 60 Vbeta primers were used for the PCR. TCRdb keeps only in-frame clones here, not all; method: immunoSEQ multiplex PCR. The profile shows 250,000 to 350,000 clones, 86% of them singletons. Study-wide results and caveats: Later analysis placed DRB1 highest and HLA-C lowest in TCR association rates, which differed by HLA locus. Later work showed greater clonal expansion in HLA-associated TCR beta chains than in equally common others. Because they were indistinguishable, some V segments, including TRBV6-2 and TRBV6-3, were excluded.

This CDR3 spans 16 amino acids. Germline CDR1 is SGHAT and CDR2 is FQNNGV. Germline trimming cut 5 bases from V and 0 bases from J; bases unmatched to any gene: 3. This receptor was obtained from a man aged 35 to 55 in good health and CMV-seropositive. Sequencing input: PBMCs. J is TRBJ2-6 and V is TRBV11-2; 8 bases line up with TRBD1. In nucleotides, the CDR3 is TGTGCCAGCAGCCTCACAGGGGGCTCTGGGGCCAACGTCCTGACTTTC. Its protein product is CASSLTGGSGANVLTF.